This TCR beta chain was found in a study of blood T cell repertoires in COVID-19. The CDR3 totals 17 residues. Trimming left V 0 bases short and J 1 base short, with 10 bases between. Germline V gene data show CDR1 as LGHDT and CDR2 as YNNKEL (reference sequence). The table came from immunoSEQ multiplex PCR; TCRdb's copy has only in-frame clones and leaves some out. This table holds some 180,000 clones, about 80% found once. This chain uses TRBV3-1 (or the pseudogene TRBV3-2) with TRBJ2-6, with D hard to call. Source material: PBMCs or T cells enriched from blood (not recorded which). This TCR derives from an older woman with acute COVID-19. The CDR3 DNA reads as TGTGCCAGCAGCCAAGAAGTGGAGTGGTCTGGGGCCAACGTCCTGACTTTC. Its protein product is CASSQEVEWSGANVLTF.